This TCR beta chain was recorded in a study of cytomegalovirus exposure and HLA in healthy donors. On the study more broadly: Prior work identified 95 million to 120 million unique TCR beta sequences in about 179 million T cells. Points from the study as a whole: Association of 15,000 to 20,000 TCR beta sequences with HLA alleles was found at 0.05 false discovery rate in a later analysis. Previous analysis showed most TCR beta V segments were productive about 87% or about 30% of the time.

Comments on this clone: Its target is not known.

The CDR3 sequence is 16 residues long. Germline loops: CDR1 MGHRA, CDR2 YSYEKL. J gave up 4 bases and V 4 bases, and 11 bases lay outside the gene matches. Although they were nominally healthy when sampled, donors likely had unrecorded immune exposures. 13 Jbeta primers and 60 Vbeta primers were used for the PCR. Measured with immunoSEQ multiplex PCR; TCRdb has only the in-frame clones, and not every one. The data contain about 120,000 clones, about 80% of them singletons. Material: PBMCs. This sequence joins TRBV4-1 and TRBJ1-2, with 8 nucleotides matching TRBD1. The sequence was collected from a female donor in good health and CMV-seropositive. The CDR3 is CASSPSMSGTGYGYTF. The CDR3, as DNA: TGCGCCAGCAGCCCTTCCATGTCCGGGACAGGCTATGGCTACACCTTC.